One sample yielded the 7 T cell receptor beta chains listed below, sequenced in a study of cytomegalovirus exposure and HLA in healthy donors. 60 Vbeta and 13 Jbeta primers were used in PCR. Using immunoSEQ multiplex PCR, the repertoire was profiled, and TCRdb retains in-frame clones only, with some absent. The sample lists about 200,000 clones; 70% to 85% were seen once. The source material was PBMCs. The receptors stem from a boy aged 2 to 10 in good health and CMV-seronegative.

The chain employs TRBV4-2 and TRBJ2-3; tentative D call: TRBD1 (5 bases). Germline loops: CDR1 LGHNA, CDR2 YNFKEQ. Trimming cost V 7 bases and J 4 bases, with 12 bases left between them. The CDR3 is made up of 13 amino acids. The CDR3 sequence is CASTGLGADTQYF. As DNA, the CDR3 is TGTGCCAGCACCGGCTTAGGGGCAGATACGCAGTATTTT.

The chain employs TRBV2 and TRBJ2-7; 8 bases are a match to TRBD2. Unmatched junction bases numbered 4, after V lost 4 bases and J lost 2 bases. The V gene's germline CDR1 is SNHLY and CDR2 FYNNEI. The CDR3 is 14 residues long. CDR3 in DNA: TGTGCCAGCAGTGCGTTAGCGGGGCCCTACGAGCAGTACTTC. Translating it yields CASSALAGPYEQYF.

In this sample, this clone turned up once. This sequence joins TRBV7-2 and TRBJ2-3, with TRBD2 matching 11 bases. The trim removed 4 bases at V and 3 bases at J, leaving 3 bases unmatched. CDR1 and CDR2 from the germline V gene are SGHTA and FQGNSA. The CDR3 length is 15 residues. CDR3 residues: CASSWRLAGTDTQYF. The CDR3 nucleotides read TGTGCCAGCAGCTGGCGACTAGCGGGGACAGATACGCAGTATTTT.

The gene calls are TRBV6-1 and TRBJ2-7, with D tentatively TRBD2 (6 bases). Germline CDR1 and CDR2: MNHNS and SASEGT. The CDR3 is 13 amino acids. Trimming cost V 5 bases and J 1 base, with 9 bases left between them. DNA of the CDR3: TGTGCCAGCAGTCTGGGGACTTCCTACGAGCAGTACTTC. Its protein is CASSLGTSYEQYF.

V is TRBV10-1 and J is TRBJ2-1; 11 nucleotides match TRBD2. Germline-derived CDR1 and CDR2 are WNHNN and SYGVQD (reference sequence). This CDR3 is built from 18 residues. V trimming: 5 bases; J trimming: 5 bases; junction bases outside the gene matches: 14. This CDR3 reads CASSTGRSGGALNNEQFF. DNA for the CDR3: TGCGCCAGCAGTACCGGGCGTAGCGGGGGGGCCTTAAACAATGAGCAGTTCTTC.

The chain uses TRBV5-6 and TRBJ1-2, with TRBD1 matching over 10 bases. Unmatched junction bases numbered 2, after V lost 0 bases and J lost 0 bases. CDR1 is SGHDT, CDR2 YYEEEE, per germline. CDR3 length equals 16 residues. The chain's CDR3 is CASSLAGTGANYGYTF. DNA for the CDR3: TGTGCCAGCAGCTTGGCGGGGACAGGGGCTAACTATGGCTACACCTTC.

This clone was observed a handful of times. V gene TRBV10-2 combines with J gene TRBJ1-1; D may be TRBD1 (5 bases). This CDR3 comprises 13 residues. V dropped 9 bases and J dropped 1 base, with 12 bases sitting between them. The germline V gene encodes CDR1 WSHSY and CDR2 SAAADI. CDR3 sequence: CASAGGWNTEAFF. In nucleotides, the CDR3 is TGCGCCAGTGCTGGGGGGTGGAACACTGAAGCTTTCTTT.